The clone carrying this T cell receptor beta chain was found a few times. Its target is unknown. This entry belongs to a study of beta chain features in type 1 diabetes. About the research overall: Taken together, all samples contributed fewer than 110 million examined sorted cells. Study-wide results and caveats: The study found that naive, central memory and Treg TCRB repertoires appeared more similar in patients than in healthy donors. When Type 1 diabetes patients were examined, their TCRB CDR3s proved moderately but significantly shorter in all four CD4+ subsets.

Trimming pared 6 bases from V and 1 base from J, leaving 9 bases between. This CDR3 has 14 residues. The V gene's germline CDR1 is KGHSH and CDR2 LQKENI. Of the isolated RNA, all was reverse transcribed, and so the sequenced material was expressed TCRB transcripts. The protocol was immunoSEQ multiplex PCR, while the TCRdb copy is restricted to in-frame clones and leaves out a portion. The table has about 150,000 clones, approximately 10% seen once. Sample: central memory CD4+ T cells from blood. V usage is TRBV18 and J usage is TRBJ2-2; D possibly corresponds to TRBD1 (6 bases). The TCR originated in a man aged 25 to 40 with type 1 diabetes. CDR3 protein: CASSRTENTGELFF. CDR3 in DNA: TGTGCCAGCTCCAGGACAGAGAACACCGGGGAGCTGTTTTTT.